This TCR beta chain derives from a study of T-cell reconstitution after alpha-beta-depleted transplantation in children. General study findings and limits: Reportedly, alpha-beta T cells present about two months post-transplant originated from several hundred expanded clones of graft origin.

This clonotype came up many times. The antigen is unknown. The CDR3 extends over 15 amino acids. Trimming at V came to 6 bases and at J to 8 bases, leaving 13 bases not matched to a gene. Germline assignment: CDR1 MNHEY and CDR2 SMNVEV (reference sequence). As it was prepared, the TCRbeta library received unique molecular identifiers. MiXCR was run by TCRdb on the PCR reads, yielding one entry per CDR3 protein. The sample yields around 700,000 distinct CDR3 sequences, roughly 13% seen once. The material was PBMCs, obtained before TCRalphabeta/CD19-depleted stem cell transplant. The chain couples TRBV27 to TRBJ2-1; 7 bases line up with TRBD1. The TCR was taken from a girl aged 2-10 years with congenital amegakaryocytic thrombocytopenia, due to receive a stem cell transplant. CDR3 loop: CASRGEQGIFYEQFF. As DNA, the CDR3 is TGTGCCAGCAGAGGTGAACAGGGGATTTTCTATGAGCAGTTCTTC.